The T cell receptor (beta chain) under discussion was sequenced for a study of blood T cells in healthy people across ages. Then a second PCR, running about 6 to 11 cycles, was carried out with a sample-barcoded 5' primer and a J-beta primer mix. TCRdb called the 5' RACE reads again in MiXCR, with one record for every CDR3 protein. The sample lists about 1,400,000 distinct CDR3 sequences, roughly 59% seen once, with about 6.7% in the top ten. Trimming took off 5 bases at V and 2 bases at J, with 10 bases between the two ends. The CDR3 runs to 12 residues. In germline, CDR1 is SQVTM, CDR2 ANQGSEA. The TCR sequence derives from a man younger than 30 in good health. The V call is TRBV29-1, the J call TRBJ2-7; D is ambiguous. Sample: blood. The CDR3 loop reads CSVPGRAYEQYF. DNA of the CDR3: TGCAGCGTTCCCGGACGGGCCTACGAGCAGTACTTC.